One sample yielded the 16 T cell receptor beta chains listed below, sequenced in a study of cytomegalovirus exposure and HLA in healthy donors. PCR employed 60 Vbeta and 13 Jbeta primers. Method: immunoSEQ multiplex PCR; TCRdb's copy keeps in-frame clones and lacks some. Seen here are around 71,000 clones, 65% to 70% observed once, and the top ten hold 12% to 15%. Sequences were obtained from PBMCs. These receptors were obtained from a male donor in good health and CMV-seropositive.

V usage is TRBV5-1 and J usage is TRBJ2-7, with TRBD2 matching 8 bases. The CDR3 has 14 residues. V shed 4 bases, J shed 0 bases, and the junction held 3 bases outside the gene matches. CDR1 is SGHRS and CDR2 is YFSETQ in the germline V gene. This chain's CDR3 is CASSRTSSSYEQYF. The CDR3 coding sequence is TGCGCCAGCAGCAGGACTAGCAGCTCCTACGAGCAGTACTTC. Filled out from reference TRBV5-1 and TRBJ2-7, the complete variable domain reads KAGVTQTPRYLIKTRGQQVTLSCSPISGHRSVSWYQQTPGQGLQFLFEYFSETQRNKGNFPGRFSGRQFSNSRSEMNVSTLELGDSALYLCASSRTSSSYEQYFGPGTRLTVT.

The chain has TRBV19 and TRBJ2-7; 10 bases match TRBD1. Trimming at V came to 5 bases and at J to 5 bases, leaving 3 bases not matched to a gene. Germline CDR1 is LNHDA and CDR2 is SQIVND (reference sequence). The CDR3 length is 13 residues. The CDR3 DNA is TGTGCCAGTAGTCGGGACAGGGGCGACGAGCAGTACTTC. Amino acids: CASSRDRGDEQYF. The whole variable domain, filled in from reference TRBV19 and TRBJ2-7, reads DGGITQSPKYLFRKEGQNVTLSCEQNLNHDAMYWYRQDPGQGLRLIYYSQIVNDFQKGDIAEGYSVSREKKESFPLTVTSAQKNPTAFYLCASSRDRGDEQYFGPGTRLTVT.

The chain employs TRBV30 and TRBJ2-2, with D maybe TRBD1 (5 bases). The length of the CDR3 is 13 residues. Germline lookup yields CDR1 GTSNPN and CDR2 SVGIG (reference sequence). Between the trimmed V and J ends, which lost 4 bases and 3 bases, there was a span of 9 bases. CDR3: CAWNWGYTGELFF. CDR3 sequence (DNA): TGTGCCTGGAACTGGGGCTACACCGGGGAGCTGTTTTTT.

The chain couples TRBV19 to TRBJ1-2; 10 nucleotides agree with TRBD1. The junction had 2 bases not matched to a gene; V was cut back by 4 bases and J by 0 bases. The CDR3 consists of 15 residues. The germline V gene encodes CDR1 LNHDA and CDR2 SQIVND (reference sequence). The CDR3 loop is CASSTGTGANYGYTF. CDR3 DNA sequence: TGTGCCAGTAGTACCGGGACAGGGGCTAACTATGGCTACACCTTC.

This clone was recorded only once. This chain connects TRBV6-5 to TRBJ2-7, with D possibly matching TRBD2 (5 bases). V was shortened by 0 bases and J by 4 bases, with 16 bases between the two germline ends. The CDR3 is made up of 16 amino acids. CDR1 and CDR2 from the germline V gene are MNHEY and SVGAGI. CDR3 in amino acids: CASSYSRAGFAYEQYF. In DNA form, the CDR3 reads TGTGCCAGCAGTTACTCGCGGGCGGGTTTCGCATACGAGCAGTACTTC.

This chain links TRBV30 with TRBJ1-5; 7 bases map to TRBD1. The germline V gene has CDR1 GTSNPN and CDR2 SVGIG (reference sequence). The length of the CDR3 is 16 residues. V was pared by 0 bases and J by 2 bases, with 7 bases of the junction left unmatched. CDR3 DNA sequence: TGTGCCTGGAGTGTACGACAGGGATGGGGCAATCAGCCCCAGCATTTT. Protein: CAWSVRQGWGNQPQHF.

V is TRBV7-9 and J is TRBJ2-7; 8 nucleotides match TRBD2. This CDR3 region has 17 residues. Trimming cost V 4 bases and J 0 bases; bases outside gene matches: 11. The V gene's germline CDR1 is SEHNR and CDR2 FQNEAQ (reference sequence). The CDR3 nucleotides read TGTGCCAGCAGCTCCTTAGACGGGGGGGCGGACTCCTACGAGCAGTACTTC. Protein product: CASSSLDGGADSYEQYF.

This rearrangement joins TRBV5-1 to TRBJ1-1; TRBD1 agrees at 8 bases. The J segment lost 1 base and the V segment lost 4 bases, leaving 9 bases of the junction unmatched. This CDR3 spans 16 amino acids. Germline-derived CDR1 and CDR2 are SGHRS and YFSETQ. CDR3 sequence: CASSPIQGAGNTEAFF. CDR3 in DNA: TGCGCCAGCAGCCCGATCCAGGGGGCGGGGAACACTGAAGCTTTCTTT.

The V call is TRBV2, the J call TRBJ2-2; weak D call: TRBD1 (6 bases). Germline V lookup: CDR1 SNHLY, CDR2 FYNNEI. The CDR3 sequence is 16 residues long. Trimming pared 4 bases from V and 4 bases from J, leaving 16 bases between. This CDR3 is CASSGELGAGTGELFF. Here the CDR3 DNA reads TGTGCCAGCAGTGGGGAGCTGGGGGCGGGCACCGGGGAGCTGTTTTTT. The variable domain in full, completed from reference TRBV2 and TRBJ2-2, reads EPEVTQTPSHQVTQMGQEVILRCVPISNHLYFYWYRQILGQKVEFLVSFYNNEISEKSEIFDDQFSVERPDGSNFTLKIRSTKLEDSAMYFCASSGELGAGTGELFFGEGSRLTVL.

V gene TRBV2 combines with J gene TRBJ2-3, with 7 bases fitting TRBD1. The CDR3 is 13 residues long. Germline CDR1 reads SNHLY; CDR2 reads FYNNEI. Unmatched junction bases numbered 3, after V lost 7 bases and J lost 2 bases. Here the CDR3 DNA reads TGTGCCAGCACGGGACAGCTCACAGATACGCAGTATTTT. Its protein product is CASTGQLTDTQYF.

This chain joins TRBV30 and TRBJ2-5; weak D call: TRBD1 (5 bases). The V and J ends lost 0 bases and 1 base respectively, with 6 bases between them. CDR3 length equals 13 residues. Germline CDR1 and CDR2: GTSNPN and SVGIG (reference sequence). The CDR3 reads CAWSVDSQETQYF. The CDR3 bases are TGTGCCTGGAGTGTAGACAGCCAAGAGACCCAGTACTTC.

The V and J genes are TRBV5-6 and TRBJ1-1, with D perhaps matching TRBD1 (5 bases). Germline CDR1 and CDR2: SGHDT and YYEEEE. V shed 4 bases and J shed 5 bases, with 18 bases lying between them. CDR3 length: 15 residues. The CDR3 DNA follows: TGTGCCAGCAGCCCTTTAAAGACAGTTTCGACTGAAGCTTTCTTT. It translates to CASSPLKTVSTEAFF.

This chain connects TRBV7-9 to TRBJ2-1; tentative D call: TRBD1 (6 bases). CDR1 is SEHNR, CDR2 FQNEAQ, per germline (reference sequence). The CDR3 extends over 13 amino acids. In DNA, the CDR3 is TGTTCCATCCCGCGGACAGCCTACAATGAGCAGTTCTTC. Translated: CSIPRTAYNEQFF.

CDR3 sequence reads: CASSVGQGGPYEQYF. The CDR3 DNA reads as TGTGCCAGCAGCGTAGGGCAGGGAGGCCCTTACGAGCAGTACTTC. V gene TRBV9 combines with J gene TRBJ2-7, with D maybe TRBD2 (6 bases). Looked up from germline, CDR1 is SGDLS and CDR2 is YYNGEE. The CDR3 is 15 residues long. Between the trimmed V and J ends, which lost 0 bases and 4 bases, there was a span of 14 bases.

The gene calls are TRBV5-1 and TRBJ1-2, with D unclear. Looked up from germline, CDR1 is SGHRS and CDR2 is YFSETQ. This CDR3 contains 15 residues. Trimming cost V 0 bases and J 0 bases, with 9 bases left between them. As DNA, the CDR3 is TGCGCCAGCAGCTTGGAACCAGAATCTAACTATGGCTACACCTTC. Protein sequence: CASSLEPESNYGYTF. Combining the CDR3 with reference TRBV5-1 and TRBJ1-2 gives the whole variable domain KAGVTQTPRYLIKTRGQQVTLSCSPISGHRSVSWYQQTPGQGLQFLFEYFSETQRNKGNFPGRFSGRQFSNSRSEMNVSTLELGDSALYLCASSLEPESNYGYTFGSGTRLTVV.

This chain joins TRBV10-2 and TRBJ1-5, with D maybe TRBD1 (5 bases). With 10 bases removed from V and 4 bases from J, the gap between germline ends came to 17 bases. Germline CDR1 reads WSHSY; CDR2 reads SAAADI. The CDR3 runs 14 residues. This chain's CDR3 is CATMTVQENQPQHF. DNA of the CDR3: TGCGCCACCATGACTGTACAGGAAAATCAGCCCCAGCATTTT.